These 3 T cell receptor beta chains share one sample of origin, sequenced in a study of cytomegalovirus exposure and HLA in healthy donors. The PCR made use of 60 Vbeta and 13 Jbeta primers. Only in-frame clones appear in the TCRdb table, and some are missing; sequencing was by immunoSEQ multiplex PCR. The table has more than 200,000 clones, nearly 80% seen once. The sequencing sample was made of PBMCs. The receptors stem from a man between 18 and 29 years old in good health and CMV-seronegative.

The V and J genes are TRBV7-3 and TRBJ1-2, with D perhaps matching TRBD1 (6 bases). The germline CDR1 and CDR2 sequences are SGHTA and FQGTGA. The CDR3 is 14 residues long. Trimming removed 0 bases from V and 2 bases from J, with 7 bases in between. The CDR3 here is CASSLTDRNYGYTF. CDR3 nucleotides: TGTGCCAGCAGCTTAACGGACAGAAACTATGGCTACACCTTC.

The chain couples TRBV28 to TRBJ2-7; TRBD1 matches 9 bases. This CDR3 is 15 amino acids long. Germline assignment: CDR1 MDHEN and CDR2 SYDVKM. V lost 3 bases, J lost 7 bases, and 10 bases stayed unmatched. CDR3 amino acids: CASSFRDRAIREQYF. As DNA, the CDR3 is TGTGCCAGCAGTTTCCGGGACAGGGCCATACGAGAGCAGTACTTC.

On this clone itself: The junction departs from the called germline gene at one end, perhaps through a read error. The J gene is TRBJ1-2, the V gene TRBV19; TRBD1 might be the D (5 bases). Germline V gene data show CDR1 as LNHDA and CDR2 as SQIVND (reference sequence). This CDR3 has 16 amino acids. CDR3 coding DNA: TGTGCCAGCAGTACGCCGCTGGGGGGGGACGGCTATGGCTACACCTTC. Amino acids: CASSTPLGGDGYGYTF.